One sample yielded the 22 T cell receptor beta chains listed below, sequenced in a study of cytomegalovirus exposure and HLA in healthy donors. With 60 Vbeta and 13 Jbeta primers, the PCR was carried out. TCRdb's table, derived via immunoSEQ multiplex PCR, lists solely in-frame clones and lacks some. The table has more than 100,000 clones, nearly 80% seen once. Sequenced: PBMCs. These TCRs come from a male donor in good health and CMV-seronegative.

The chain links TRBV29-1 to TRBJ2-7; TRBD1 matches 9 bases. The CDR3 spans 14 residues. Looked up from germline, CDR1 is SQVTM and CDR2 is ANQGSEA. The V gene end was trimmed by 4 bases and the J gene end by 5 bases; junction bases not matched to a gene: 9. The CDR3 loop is CSVAPGQGIHEQYF. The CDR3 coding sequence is TGCAGCGTTGCGCCGGGACAGGGTATCCACGAGCAGTACTTC.

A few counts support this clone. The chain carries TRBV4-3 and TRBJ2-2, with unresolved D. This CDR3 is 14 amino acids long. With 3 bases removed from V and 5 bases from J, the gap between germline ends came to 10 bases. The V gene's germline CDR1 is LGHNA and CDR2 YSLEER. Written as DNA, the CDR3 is TGCGCCAGCAGCCAGAGCCTAGGTACCGGGGAGCTGTTTTTT. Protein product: CASSQSLGTGELFF.

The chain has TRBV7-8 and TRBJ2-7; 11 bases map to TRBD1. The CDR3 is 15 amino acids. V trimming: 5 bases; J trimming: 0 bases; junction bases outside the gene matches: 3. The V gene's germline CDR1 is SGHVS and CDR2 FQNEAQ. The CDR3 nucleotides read TGTGCCAGCAGCCGGGGACAGGGGGACTCCTACGAGCAGTACTTC. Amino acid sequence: CASSRGQGDSYEQYF.

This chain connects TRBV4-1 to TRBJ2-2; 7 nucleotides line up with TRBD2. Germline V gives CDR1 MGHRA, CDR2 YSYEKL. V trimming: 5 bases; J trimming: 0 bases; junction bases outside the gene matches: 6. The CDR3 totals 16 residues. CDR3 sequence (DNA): TGCGCCAGCAGCGAAGCTAGCGGTTCGAACACCGGGGAGCTGTTTTTT. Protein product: CASSEASGSNTGELFF.

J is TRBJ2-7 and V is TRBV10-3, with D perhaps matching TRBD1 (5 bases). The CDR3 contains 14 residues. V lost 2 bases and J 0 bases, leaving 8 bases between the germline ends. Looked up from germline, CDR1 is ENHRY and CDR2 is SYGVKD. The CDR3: CAISELDSSYEQYF. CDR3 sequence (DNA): TGTGCCATCAGTGAGCTTGACAGCTCCTACGAGCAGTACTTC.

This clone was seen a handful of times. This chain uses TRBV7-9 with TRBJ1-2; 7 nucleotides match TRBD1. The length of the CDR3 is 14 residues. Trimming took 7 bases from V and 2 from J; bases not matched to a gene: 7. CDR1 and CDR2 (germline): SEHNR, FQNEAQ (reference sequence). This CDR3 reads CASTTGTDNYGYTF. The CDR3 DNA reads TGTGCCAGCACCACAGGGACAGACAACTATGGCTACACCTTC.

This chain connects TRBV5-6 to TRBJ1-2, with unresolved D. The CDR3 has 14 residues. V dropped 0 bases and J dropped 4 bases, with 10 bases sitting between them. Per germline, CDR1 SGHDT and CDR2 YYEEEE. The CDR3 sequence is CASSLVPRLYGYTF. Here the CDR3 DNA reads TGTGCCAGCAGCTTGGTCCCGAGACTCTATGGCTACACCTTC.

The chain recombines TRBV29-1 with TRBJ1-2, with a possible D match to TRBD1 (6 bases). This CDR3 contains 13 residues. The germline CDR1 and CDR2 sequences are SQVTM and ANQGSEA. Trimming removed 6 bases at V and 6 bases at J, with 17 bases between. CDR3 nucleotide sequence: TGCAGCGTCGCCAGATCGGGGGGCGATGGCTACACCTTC. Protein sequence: CSVARSGGDGYTF.

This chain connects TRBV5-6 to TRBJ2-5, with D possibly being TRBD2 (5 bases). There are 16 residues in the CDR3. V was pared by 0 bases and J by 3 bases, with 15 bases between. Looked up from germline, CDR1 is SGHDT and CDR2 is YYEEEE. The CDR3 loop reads CASSLEGRALEETQYF. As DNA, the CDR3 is TGTGCCAGCAGCTTGGAAGGGCGGGCGCTCGAAGAGACCCAGTACTTC.

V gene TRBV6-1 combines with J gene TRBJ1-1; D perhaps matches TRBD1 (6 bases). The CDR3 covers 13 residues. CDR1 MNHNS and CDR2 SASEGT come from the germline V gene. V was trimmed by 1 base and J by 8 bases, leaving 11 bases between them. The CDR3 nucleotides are TGTGCCAGCAGTGAAGGCTATGGGACAGAAGCTTTCTTT. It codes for CASSEGYGTEAFF.

CDR3 DNA sequence: TGTGCCAGCAGCTTAGGAGGTTCCTATAATTCACCCCTCCACTTT. Its protein product is CASSLGGSYNSPLHF. The chain employs TRBV7-9 and TRBJ1-6; no definite D call. V was trimmed by 1 base and J by 1 base, leaving 5 bases between them. CDR3 length: 15 amino acids. Per germline, CDR1 SEHNR and CDR2 FQNEAQ (reference sequence).

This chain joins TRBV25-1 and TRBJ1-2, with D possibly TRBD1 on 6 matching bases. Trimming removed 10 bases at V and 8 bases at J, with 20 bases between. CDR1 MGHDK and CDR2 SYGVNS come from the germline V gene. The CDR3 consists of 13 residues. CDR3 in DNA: TGTGCCACCAAGGGGGGGCCGGCCGGGGGCTACACCTTC. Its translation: CATKGGPAGGYTF.

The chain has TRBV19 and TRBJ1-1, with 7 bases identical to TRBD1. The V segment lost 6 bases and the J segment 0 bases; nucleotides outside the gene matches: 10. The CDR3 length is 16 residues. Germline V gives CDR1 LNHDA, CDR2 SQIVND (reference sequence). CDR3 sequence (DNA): TGTGCCAGTAGGCCCAACGGCGGGACAGTGAACACTGAAGCTTTCTTT. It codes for CASRPNGGTVNTEAFF.

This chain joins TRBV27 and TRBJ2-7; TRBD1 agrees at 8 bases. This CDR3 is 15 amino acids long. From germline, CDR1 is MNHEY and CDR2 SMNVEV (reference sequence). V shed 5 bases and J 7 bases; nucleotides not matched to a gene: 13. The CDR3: CASSPHPDRVREQYF. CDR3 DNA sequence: TGTGCCAGCAGTCCCCACCCGGACAGGGTCCGGGAGCAGTACTTC.

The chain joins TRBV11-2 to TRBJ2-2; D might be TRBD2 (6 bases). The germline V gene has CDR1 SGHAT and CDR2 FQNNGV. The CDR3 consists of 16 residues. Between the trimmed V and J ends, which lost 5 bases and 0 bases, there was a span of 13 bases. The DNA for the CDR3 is TGTGCCAGCAGCCTTAGCGGAGGGACGAACACCGGGGAGCTGTTTTTT. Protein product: CASSLSGGTNTGELFF.

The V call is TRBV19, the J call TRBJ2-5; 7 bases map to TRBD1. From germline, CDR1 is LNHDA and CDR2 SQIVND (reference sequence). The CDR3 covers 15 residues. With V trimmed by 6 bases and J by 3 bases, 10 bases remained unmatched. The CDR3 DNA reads TGTGCCAGTAGCGGGGACAGACCTACCGAAGAGACCCAGTACTTC. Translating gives CASSGDRPTEETQYF.

The CDR3 protein is CSVGERSGGPSYNEQFF. Here the CDR3 DNA reads TGCAGCGTTGGGGAGCGTAGCGGGGGGCCGTCCTACAATGAGCAGTTCTTC. The chain recombines TRBV29-1 with TRBJ2-1; 10 nucleotides line up with TRBD2. This CDR3 contains 17 residues. From germline, CDR1 is SQVTM and CDR2 ANQGSEA. Trimming removed 4 bases from V and 1 base from J; junction bases left unmatched: 10.

CDR3 DNA: TGTGCCAGCAGCTTCGGGGGGTGGGAAAAGGCTTTCTTT. This codes for CASSFGGWEKAFF. This chain joins TRBV7-9 and TRBJ1-1; D may be TRBD1 (5 bases). The CDR3 runs to 13 residues. The V end was cut by 3 bases, the J end by 11 bases, with 16 bases between. Per germline, CDR1 SEHNR and CDR2 FQNEAQ (reference sequence).

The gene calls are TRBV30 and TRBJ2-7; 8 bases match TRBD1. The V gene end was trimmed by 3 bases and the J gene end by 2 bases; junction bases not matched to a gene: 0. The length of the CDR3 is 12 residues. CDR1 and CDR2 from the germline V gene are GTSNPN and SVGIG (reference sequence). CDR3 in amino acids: CAWRDRAYEQYF. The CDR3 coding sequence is TGTGCCTGGAGGGACAGGGCCTACGAGCAGTACTTC.

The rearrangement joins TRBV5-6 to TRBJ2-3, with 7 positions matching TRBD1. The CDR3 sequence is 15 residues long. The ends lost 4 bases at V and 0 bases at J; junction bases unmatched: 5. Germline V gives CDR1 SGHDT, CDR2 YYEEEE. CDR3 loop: CASSPQGYSTDTQYF. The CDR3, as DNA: TGTGCCAGCAGCCCACAGGGGTACAGCACAGATACGCAGTATTTT.

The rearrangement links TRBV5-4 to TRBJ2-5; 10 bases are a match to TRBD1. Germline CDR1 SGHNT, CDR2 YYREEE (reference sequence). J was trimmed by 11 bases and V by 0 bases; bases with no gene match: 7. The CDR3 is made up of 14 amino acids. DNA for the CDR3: TGTGCCAGCAGCTTGGCCGGGACAGGGGAAGAGCAGTACTTC. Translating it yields CASSLAGTGEEQYF.

The CDR3 loop reads CASSRGRGFQETQYF. Here the CDR3 DNA reads TGTGCCAGTAGTAGGGGCAGGGGGTTCCAAGAGACCCAGTACTTC. The chain joins TRBV19 to TRBJ2-5; TRBD1 aligns across 7 bases. The germline V gene has CDR1 LNHDA and CDR2 SQIVND (reference sequence). With V trimmed by 4 bases and J by 1 base, 6 bases remained unmatched. This CDR3 region has 15 residues.